Listed here are 21 T cell receptor beta chains from one sample, sequenced in a study of graft-versus-host responses after intestinal transplantation. The table came from immunoSEQ multiplex PCR; TCRdb's copy has only in-frame clones and leaves some out. Among more than 13,000 clones listed, approximately 70% were seen once. Intraepithelial plus lamina propria lymphocytes were released by processing graft tissue. Specimen: ileum tissue, collected 700 to 800 days after intestinal transplantation. These receptors all come from a human patient who received an intestinal transplant, so some T cells may come from the graft donor.

The chain links TRBV4-1 to TRBJ2-5; possible D gene TRBD2, 6 bases. The J call is uncertain, as TRBJ2-7 better fits the DNA end. The CDR3 is 16 amino acids. The germline CDR1 and CDR2 sequences are MGHRA and YSYEKL. CDR3 in DNA: TGCGCCAGCAGCCAGATGGGGGGACGTCGAACCTACGAGCAGTACTTC. Encoded protein: CASSQMGGRRTYEQYF.

The V gene is TRBV7-2, the J gene TRBJ1-2; 8 bases align to TRBD1. V lost 4 bases, J lost 3 bases, and 7 bases stayed unmatched. The CDR3 extends over 15 amino acids. CDR1 is SGHTA, CDR2 FQGNSA, per germline. CDR3 sequence: CASSSRTGLYYGYTF. The CDR3 DNA reads as TGTGCCAGCAGCTCCCGGACAGGGCTATACTATGGCTACACCTTC.

By its share, this clone is large. The chain is built from TRBV7-9 and TRBJ2-1; D is unresolved. CDR1 SEHNR and CDR2 FQNEAQ come from the germline V gene (reference sequence). V was pared by 0 bases and J by 5 bases, with 5 bases between. The CDR3 sequence is 13 residues long. The CDR3 DNA reads TGTGCCAGCAGCTTAGCGATTCACAATGAGCAGTTCTTC. Protein: CASSLAIHNEQFF.

V is TRBV5-1 and J is TRBJ2-3; no clear D gene. The CDR3 is 15 residues long. Germline V gene lookup returns CDR1 SGHRS and CDR2 YFSETQ. Trimming took off 4 bases at V and 0 bases at J, with 12 bases between the two ends. CDR3 protein: CASSRGRTSTDTQYF. The CDR3 DNA is TGCGCCAGCAGCCGCGGAAGAACTAGCACAGATACGCAGTATTTT.

The CDR3 reads CASRNSEQDTQYF. CDR3 nucleotides: TGTGCCAGCAGAAACTCAGAACAGGATACGCAGTATTTT. The J gene is TRBJ2-3, the V gene TRBV6-1; D gene ambiguous. Germline V lookup: CDR1 MNHNS, CDR2 SASEGT. This CDR3 has 13 amino acids. V shed 6 bases and J shed 6 bases, with 13 bases lying between them.

The chain couples TRBV5-4 to TRBJ1-1; 7 bases map to TRBD1. The CDR3 is 14 residues long. Trimming at V came to 4 bases and at J to 2 bases, leaving 5 bases not matched to a gene. CDR1 and CDR2 (germline): SGHNT, YYREEE (reference sequence). The CDR3 spells CASSIGTANTEAFF. CDR3 nucleotides: TGTGCCAGCAGCATCGGGACAGCCAACACTGAAGCTTTCTTT.

This sequence joins TRBV6-1 and TRBJ1-1; possible D gene TRBD1, 6 bases. Germline loops: CDR1 MNHNS, CDR2 SASEGT. Trimming took off 6 bases at V and 1 base at J, with 15 bases between the two ends. The CDR3 runs 15 residues. The CDR3 DNA reads as TGTGCCAGCAGCGCAAGCCCGGGACAGAACACTGAAGCTTTCTTT. As protein: CASSASPGQNTEAFF.

V usage is TRBV9 and J usage is TRBJ2-2; the match to TRBD2 covers 8 bases. Germline V CDR1 and CDR2: SGDLS, YYNGEE. V lost 2 bases to trimming and J lost 3 bases; unmatched junction nucleotides: 0. This CDR3 contains 14 residues. CDR3 DNA: TGTGCCAGCAGCGTCGGGAGGGACACCGGGGAGCTGTTTTTT. Residues: CASSVGRDTGELFF.

The chain is built from TRBV5-6 and TRBJ1-3; D unclear. V was clipped by 3 bases and J by 9 bases, with 19 bases between them. CDR3 length: 15 amino acids. Germline CDR1 reads SGHDT; CDR2 reads YYEEEE. As DNA, the CDR3 is TGTGCCAGCAGCTCCCCTGGACTTCCCGTCGGCACCATATATTTT. The encoded protein is CASSSPGLPVGTIYF.

The chain joins TRBV5-1 to TRBJ1-1, with 9 bases fitting TRBD1. V gave up 4 bases and J gave up 0 bases; unmatched junction bases: 4. CDR3 length: 15 residues. Germline CDR1 reads SGHRS; CDR2 reads YFSETQ. DNA of the CDR3: TGCGCCAGCAGCCGGGACAGGGTAATGAACACTGAAGCTTTCTTT. This codes for CASSRDRVMNTEAFF.

This chain joins TRBV4-1 and TRBJ2-7; the match to TRBD2 covers 9 bases. Germline CDR1 reads MGHRA; CDR2 reads YSYEKL. CDR3 size: 18 residues. Unmatched junction bases numbered 10, after V lost 1 base and J lost 0 bases. The CDR3 sequence: CASSQAASGGLTSYEQYF. The DNA for the CDR3 is TGCGCCAGCAGCCAAGCAGCCAGCGGGGGGCTGACCTCCTACGAGCAGTACTTC.

This clone has just one count. This sequence joins TRBV5-4 and TRBJ2-1; 9 bases fit TRBD1. CDR1 SGHNT and CDR2 YYREEE come from the germline V gene (reference sequence). The CDR3 contains 14 residues. Trimming removed 3 bases from V and 6 bases from J; junction bases left unmatched: 4. The chain's CDR3 is CASSSRDRVNEQFF. CDR3 in DNA: TGTGCCAGCAGCTCCCGGGACAGGGTCAATGAGCAGTTCTTC.

This sequence joins TRBV6-5 and TRBJ1-1; 8 nucleotides line up with TRBD1. The CDR3 length is 15 residues. CDR1 and CDR2 (germline): MNHEY, SVGAGI. V dropped 6 bases and J dropped 0; count of bases not matched to a gene: 6. CDR3 region: CASRQMTGVNTEAFF. The CDR3 DNA follows: TGTGCCAGCAGGCAGATGACAGGGGTGAACACTGAAGCTTTCTTT.

The CDR3 loop reads CASSLWANTGELFF. The CDR3 nucleotides are TGTGCCAGCAGTTTATGGGCGAACACCGGGGAGCTGTTTTTT. The J gene is TRBJ2-2, the V gene TRBV27; D gene uncertain. Trimming left V 1 base short and J 0 bases short, with 3 bases between. The CDR3 totals 14 residues. Looked up from germline, CDR1 is MNHEY and CDR2 is SMNVEV (reference sequence).

The rearrangement joins TRBV7-9 to TRBJ1-5; D remains ambiguous. The germline V gene encodes CDR1 SEHNR and CDR2 FQNEAQ (reference sequence). The CDR3 is 14 residues long. V shed 2 bases and J shed 0 bases, with 5 bases lying between them. The chain's CDR3 is CASSLSDSNQPQHF. CDR3 nucleotides: TGTGCCAGCAGCTTATCGGATAGCAATCAGCCCCAGCATTTT.

This chain connects TRBV6-4 to TRBJ2-5; D is possibly TRBD2 (5 bases). The CDR3 runs 16 residues. The germline gives CDR1 MRHNA, CDR2 SNTAGT. Trimming shortened V by 2 bases and J by 3 bases, and 16 bases separated the two germline ends. Written as DNA, the CDR3 is TGTGCCAGCAGTGACCAGTCGGCGAGGGCCGAAGAGACCCAGTACTTC. Its translation is CASSDQSARAEETQYF.

The chain employs TRBV4-1 and TRBJ1-2, with D perhaps matching TRBD1 (6 bases). This CDR3 comprises 15 residues. CDR1 is MGHRA, CDR2 YSYEKL, per germline. The V and J ends lost 5 bases and 3 bases respectively, with 16 bases between them. CDR3 residues: CASSTRAGEDYGYTF. DNA for the CDR3: TGCGCCAGCAGCACGCGAGCAGGGGAGGACTATGGCTACACCTTC.

This chain connects TRBV30 to TRBJ2-7, with TRBD2 matching 9 bases. Germline loops: CDR1 GTSNPN, CDR2 SVGIG (reference sequence). The CDR3 contains 15 residues. V lost 0 bases and J lost 6; bases outside the gene matches: 9. The CDR3 sequence: CAWSVILAGPVEQYF. CDR3 DNA: TGTGCCTGGAGTGTAATCCTAGCGGGGCCCGTCGAGCAGTACTTC.

About this clone itself: The junction differs from germline at one of its ends, possibly a read error. J is TRBJ2-5 and V is TRBV19, with a possible D match to TRBD1 (6 bases). The CDR3 runs 17 residues. CDR1 and CDR2 (germline): LNHDA, SQIVND (reference sequence). This CDR3 is CASSIDLSGHYQEAQYF. The CDR3 DNA sequence: TGTGCCAGTAGTATAGATCTGTCGGGACATTACCAAGAGGCCCAGTACTTC.

The rearrangement uses TRBV6-5 and TRBJ1-5; 7 bases line up with TRBD1. There are 14 residues in the CDR3. The V and J ends lost 5 bases and 4 bases, in that order; junction bases with no gene match: 5. Germline V gene data show CDR1 as MNHEY and CDR2 as SVGAGI. CDR3 in amino acids: CASSPGTDNQPQHF. CDR3 in DNA: TGTGCCAGCAGTCCAGGGACAGATAATCAGCCCCAGCATTTT.

This chain links TRBV9 with TRBJ2-1; a weak D match, TRBD2 (5 bases). Germline V CDR1 and CDR2: SGDLS, YYNGEE. Trimming stripped 4 bases from V and 2 bases from J, with 13 bases between. This CDR3 region has 15 residues. The CDR3 DNA reads TGTGCCAGCAGCCGGACTGTAGACCCCTACAATGAGCAGTTCTTC. It translates to CASSRTVDPYNEQFF. The whole variable domain, remainder taken from reference TRBV9 and TRBJ2-1, is DSGVTQTPKHLITATGQRVTLRCSPRSGDLSVYWYQQSLDQGLQFLIQYYNGEERAKGNILERFSAQQFPDLHSELNLSSLELGDSALYFCASSRTVDPYNEQFFGPGTRLTVL.